These 14 T cell receptor beta chains were sequenced from one sample in a study of T cell repertoires in cytomegalovirus infection. TCRdb redid the calling of the reads with MiXCR, one entry per CDR3 protein. The sample shows more than 150,000 distinct CDR3 sequences, 23% of them seen only once. The source material was PBMCs. All receptors derive from a human donor in good health (CMV status not recorded). Some clones in this sample may be carry-over from other donors' samples.

This clonotype was detected only a few times. This chain links TRBV20-1 with TRBJ2-7, with 7 nucleotides matching TRBD1. V gave up 3 bases and J gave up 1 base; unmatched junction bases: 3. The CDR3 extends over 13 amino acids. The V gene's germline CDR1 is DFQATT and CDR2 SNEGSKA (reference sequence). CDR3 sequence reads: CSASPGQSYEQYF. Written as DNA, the CDR3 is TGCAGTGCTAGCCCGGGACAGTCCTACGAGCAGTACTTC.

This clonotype was counted a few times. The chain has TRBV12-3 or TRBV12-4 and TRBJ1-1, with D possibly matching TRBD1 (5 bases). The V and J ends lost 3 bases and 2 bases respectively, with 16 bases between them. CDR3 length: 16 amino acids. CDR3 protein: CASSLVFGGINTEAFF. The CDR3 nucleotides are TGTGCCAGCAGTTTGGTGTTTGGGGGTATAAACACTGAAGCTTTCTTT.

This clonotype occurred many times. The chain uses TRBV12-3 or TRBV12-4 and TRBJ1-2; TRBD1 agrees at 7 bases. V shed 5 bases and J 8 bases; nucleotides not matched to a gene: 5. The CDR3 sequence is 12 residues long. For the CDR3, the DNA is TGTGCCAGCAGTATAACAGGGGTCGGCTACACCTTC. The encoded protein is CASSITGVGYTF.

The V and J genes are TRBV12-5 and TRBJ2-3; D is perhaps TRBD2 (5 bases). This CDR3 has 15 residues. V lost 3 bases and J lost 2, with 12 bases in between. The V gene's germline CDR1 is LGHNT and CDR2 FRNRAP. In DNA, the CDR3 is TGTGCTAGTGGTTTAGGAGGAGAGACCACAGATACGCAGTATTTT. It codes for CASGLGGETTDTQYF. Complete variable domain (other parts from reference TRBV12-5 and TRBJ2-3): DARVTQTPRHKVTEMGQEVTMRCQPILGHNTVFWYRQTMMQGLELLAYFRNRAPLDDSGMPKDRFSAEMPDATLATLKIQPSEPRDSAVYFCASGLGGETTDTQYFGPGTRLTVL.

This chain links TRBV20-1 with TRBJ2-7; no firm D call. This CDR3 region has 12 residues. Trimming stripped 6 bases from V and 3 bases from J, with 12 bases between. Germline V lookup: CDR1 DFQATT, CDR2 SNEGSKA (reference sequence). CDR3 region: CSASPVSYEQYF. In nucleotides, the CDR3 is TGCAGTGCGAGCCCTGTAAGCTACGAGCAGTACTTC.

The CDR3 nucleotides read TGTGCCAGCAGTTACTACAGGGCCTTAGGGGACACCGGGGAGCTGTTTTTT. Translating it yields CASSYYRALGDTGELFF. The chain employs TRBV6-2 or TRBV6-3 and TRBJ2-2, with D tentatively TRBD1 (6 bases). In germline, CDR1 is MNHEY, CDR2 SVGEGT. Between the trimmed V and J ends, which lost 1 base and 3 bases, there was a span of 15 bases. This CDR3 has 17 residues.

Ten or more counts support this clonotype. V usage is TRBV7-2 and J usage is TRBJ1-5; D unclear. Trimming removed 7 bases from V and 0 bases from J, with 13 bases in between. The CDR3 loop spans 15 amino acids. The V gene's germline CDR1 is SGHTA and CDR2 FQGNSA. In DNA, the CDR3 is TGTGCCAGCACCCCCCCGGGGAATAGCAATCAGCCCCAGCATTTT. The encoded protein is CASTPPGNSNQPQHF.

As to this clonotype: A much more abundant neighbour one base away suggests this may be a read error. This sequence joins TRBV7-8 and TRBJ2-5; no reliable D call. CDR1 and CDR2 from the germline V gene are SGHVS and FQNEAQ. CDR3 length equals 15 residues. Between the trimmed V and J ends, which lost 7 bases and 5 bases, there was a span of 20 bases. CDR3 in amino acids: CASKHGVTTMETQYF. The DNA of the CDR3 is TGTGCCAGCAAGCATGGGGTTACGACGATGGAGACCCAGTACTTC.

At least ten counts were recorded for this clonotype. The rearrangement joins TRBV7-2 to TRBJ2-7; 11 nucleotides line up with TRBD2. The V segment lost 5 bases and the J segment 7 bases; nucleotides outside the gene matches: 10. The CDR3 extends over 15 amino acids. The germline gives CDR1 SGHTA, CDR2 FQGNSA. For the CDR3, the DNA is TGTGCCAGCAGCCCGGGACTAGCGGACGGGGGTGAGCAGTACTTC. Translation gives CASSPGLADGGEQYF.

In its sample, this clonotype was seen many times. The gene calls are TRBV2 and TRBJ2-2, with D perhaps TRBD1 or TRBD2 (6 bases each). Trimming shortened V by 2 bases and J by 4 bases, and 14 bases separated the two germline ends. The CDR3 runs to 16 residues. CDR1 and CDR2 (germline): SNHLY, FYNNEI. The CDR3 here is CASSESRGGGTGELFF. CDR3 bases: TGTGCCAGCAGTGAAAGTAGAGGGGGAGGCACCGGGGAGCTGTTTTTT.

At least ten counts were recorded for this clonotype. V and J are TRBV14 and TRBJ1-1, with 7 nucleotides matching TRBD1. The CDR3 totals 16 residues. The V segment lost 4 bases and the J segment 1 base; nucleotides outside the gene matches: 9. Germline V gene lookup returns CDR1 SGHDN and CDR2 FVKESK. CDR3 sequence reads: CASSPPRQGGNTEAFF. CDR3 bases: TGTGCCAGCAGCCCGCCACGACAGGGAGGGAACACTGAAGCTTTCTTT. Full variable domain (remainder filled in from reference TRBV14 and TRBJ1-1): EAGVTQFPSHSVIEKGQTVTLRCDPISGHDNLYWYRRVMGKEIKFLLHFVKESKQDESGMPNNRFLAERTGGTYSTLKVQPAELEDSGVYFCASSPPRQGGNTEAFFGQGTRLTVV.

The rearrangement joins TRBV18 to TRBJ2-7; D is undetermined. Germline V gene sequence: CDR1 KGHSH, CDR2 LQKENI. CDR3 length: 12 residues. Trimming stripped 3 bases from V and 6 bases from J, with 9 bases between. CDR3 loop: CASSPGIIEQYF. The CDR3 DNA is TGTGCCAGCTCACCGGGCATCATCGAGCAGTACTTC.

The chain combines TRBV5-1 with TRBJ2-2; D ambiguous. CDR1 and CDR2 (germline): SGHRS, YFSETQ. Trimming removed 0 bases from V and 6 bases from J, with 12 bases in between. CDR3 length: 15 amino acids. CDR3 bases: TGCGCCAGCAGCTTGGAGCCGGCCCGCCCCGGGGAGCTGTTTTTT. Its protein product is CASSLEPARPGELFF.

This clonotype was picked up a small number of times. V gene TRBV11-1 combines with J gene TRBJ2-1, with TRBD2 matching 13 bases. The trim removed 4 bases at V and 0 bases at J, leaving 3 bases unmatched. This CDR3 spans 17 amino acids. From germline, CDR1 is SGHAT and CDR2 FQDESV (reference sequence). The CDR3: CASSSRTSGSSYNEQFF. CDR3 sequence (DNA): TGTGCCAGCAGCTCCCGGACTAGCGGGAGCTCCTACAATGAGCAGTTCTTC.